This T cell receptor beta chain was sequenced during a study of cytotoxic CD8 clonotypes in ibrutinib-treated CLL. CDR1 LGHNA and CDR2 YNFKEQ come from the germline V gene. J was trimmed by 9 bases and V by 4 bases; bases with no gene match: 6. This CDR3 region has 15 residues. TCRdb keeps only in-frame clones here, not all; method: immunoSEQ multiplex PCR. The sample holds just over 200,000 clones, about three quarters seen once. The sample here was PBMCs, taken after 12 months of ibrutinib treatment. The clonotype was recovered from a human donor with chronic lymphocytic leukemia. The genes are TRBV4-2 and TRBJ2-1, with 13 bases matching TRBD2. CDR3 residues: CASSPRTSGSAEQFF. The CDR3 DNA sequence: TGTGCCAGCAGCCCTAGGACTAGCGGGAGTGCTGAGCAGTTCTTC.